These 15 T cell receptor beta chains were sequenced from one sample in a study of shared clonotypes between healthy human individuals. TCRdb keeps only in-frame clones here, not all; method: immunoSEQ multiplex PCR. The sample holds around 1.1 million clones, more than 75% seen once. Material: memory CD4+ T cells from PBMCs. Subset: CD45RA-negative fraction. These receptor sequences come from a man between 18 and 29 years old in good health. Some clones in this sample may be carry-over from other donors' samples.

This clone was observed a handful of times. The rearrangement joins TRBV28 to TRBJ1-5; D not certain. V was clipped by 1 base and J by 7 bases, with 20 bases between them. The CDR3 extends over 17 amino acids. Germline lookup yields CDR1 MDHEN and CDR2 SYDVKM. The CDR3 nucleotides are TGTGCCAGCAGTTTATTATTGGCGGGGAGGGAGGGCCAGCCCCAGCATTTT. Translating it yields CASSLLLAGREGQPQHF. The entire variable domain, with the rest obtained from reference TRBV28 and TRBJ1-5, is as follows: DVKVTQSSRYLVKRTGEKVFLECVQDMDHENMFWYRQDPGLGLRLIYFSYDVKMKEKGDIPEGYSVSREKKERFSLILESASTNQTSMYLCASSLLLAGREGQPQHFGDGTRLSIL.

This clone came up once. The chain recombines TRBV29-1 with TRBJ2-1; D not resolved. This CDR3 comprises 14 residues. CDR1 is SQVTM and CDR2 is ANQGSEA in the germline V gene. V lost 5 bases to trimming and J lost 8 bases, with 19 bases between them. CDR3 nucleotide sequence: TGCAGCGTTCCCCCTGGTCGGAGCATGGATGAGCAGTTCTTC. This codes for CSVPPGRSMDEQFF.

The chain is built from TRBV28 and TRBJ1-2; D unclear. Germline V gene lookup returns CDR1 MDHEN and CDR2 SYDVKM. CDR3 length: 14 residues. V was shortened by 6 bases and J by 4 bases, with 15 bases between the two germline ends. CDR3 sequence reads: CASRANDASYGYTF. The CDR3 nucleotides are TGTGCCAGCAGAGCGAACGACGCCTCCTATGGCTACACCTTC.

V is TRBV6-4 and J is TRBJ2-1, with TRBD2 matching over 12 bases. V trimming: 6 bases; J trimming: 4 bases; junction bases outside the gene matches: 4. CDR1 MRHNA and CDR2 SNTAGT come from the germline V gene. The length of the CDR3 is 15 residues. This chain's CDR3 is CASSRLAGAYNEQFF. In DNA, the CDR3 is TGTGCCAGCAGCCGACTAGCGGGAGCATACAATGAGCAGTTCTTC.

This clone was found many times. In the same sample, other DNA sequences code for this CDR3. Written as DNA, the CDR3 is TGTGCCAGCAGCCCGGGACCTGGAAACACCATATATTTT. This encodes CASSPGPGNTIYF. The chain recombines TRBV7-9 with TRBJ1-3, with a weak D call TRBD1 (5 bases). Trimming removed 5 bases at V and 2 bases at J, with 7 bases between. The CDR3 sequence is 13 residues long. Germline V gene data show CDR1 as SEHNR and CDR2 as FQNEAQ (reference sequence).

This chain uses TRBV28 with TRBJ1-2; 7 bases fit TRBD1. Germline lookup yields CDR1 MDHEN and CDR2 SYDVKM. Germline trimming cut 6 bases from V and 2 bases from J; bases unmatched to any gene: 9. The CDR3 runs to 15 residues. CDR3 DNA: TGTGCCAGCAGGCCAGGCGGGACAGTAAACTATGGCTACACCTTC. Its translation is CASRPGGTVNYGYTF.

V and J are TRBV28 and TRBJ1-1; the match to TRBD1 covers 7 bases. The germline V gene has CDR1 MDHEN and CDR2 SYDVKM. V shed 6 bases and J 6 bases; nucleotides not matched to a gene: 10. The CDR3 length is 14 residues. CDR3 in amino acids: CASSNRQGFPEAFF. The CDR3 nucleotides are TGTGCCAGCAGCAACCGACAGGGTTTCCCTGAAGCTTTCTTT.

The J gene is TRBJ1-5, the V gene TRBV28; the D gene is possibly TRBD1 (5 bases). V was pared by 2 bases and J by 3 bases, with 14 bases between. CDR1 is MDHEN, CDR2 SYDVKM, per germline. The CDR3 extends over 16 amino acids. The DNA of the CDR3 is TGTGCCAGCAGTTTAGCAGGGTGGGGGAACAATCAGCCCCAGCATTTT. Translating it yields CASSLAGWGNNQPQHF.

The CDR3 coding sequence is TGCGCCAGCAGCCCCTTAGCGGGAGCCCCGGTTGAGCAGTTCTTC. As protein: CASSPLAGAPVEQFF. This chain links TRBV5-1 with TRBJ2-1; 9 bases agree with TRBD2. The CDR3 consists of 15 residues. Germline values: CDR1 SGHRS, CDR2 YFSETQ. Trimming took 4 bases from V and 9 from J; bases not matched to a gene: 11.

In its sample, this clone was seen once. The rearrangement links TRBV6-5 to TRBJ2-5, with 8 bases lining up with TRBD1. The CDR3 is made up of 14 amino acids. V was clipped by 5 bases and J by 2 bases; unmatched bases: 4. CDR1 is MNHEY and CDR2 is SVGAGI in the germline V gene. CDR3 DNA: TGTGCCAGCAGTCCCAGACAGGGGCAAGAGACCCAGTACTTC. This encodes CASSPRQGQETQYF.

J is TRBJ1-2 and V is TRBV5-6, with D perhaps TRBD1 (5 bases). CDR3 length: 14 residues. Germline lookup yields CDR1 SGHDT and CDR2 YYEEEE. V was trimmed by 2 bases and J by 0 bases, leaving 8 bases between them. CDR3 nucleotide sequence: TGTGCCAGCAGCTTACGACAGTCTAACTATGGCTACACCTTC. It is translated as CASSLRQSNYGYTF.

This clone was seen a single time. The J gene is TRBJ2-4, the V gene TRBV4-2; 8 nucleotides agree with TRBD2. Germline V gene lookup returns CDR1 LGHNA and CDR2 YNFKEQ. The CDR3 is 14 residues long. V lost 0 bases and J lost 9; bases outside the gene matches: 4. CDR3 sequence: CASSQDGGEGIQYF. The DNA of the CDR3 is TGTGCCAGCAGCCAAGACGGGGGGGAGGGCATTCAGTACTTC.

About this clone itself: Other DNA sequences in this sample translate to the same CDR3. V usage is TRBV28 and J usage is TRBJ2-7; TRBD1 aligns across 9 bases. This CDR3 has 14 amino acids. The germline gives CDR1 MDHEN, CDR2 SYDVKM. After removal of 4 bases from V and 4 bases from J, the junction contained 5 bases not matched to a gene. CDR3 loop: CASSSRDRAYEQYF. The DNA for the CDR3 is TGTGCCAGCAGTTCCCGGGACAGGGCTTACGAGCAGTACTTC.

This chain links TRBV2 with TRBJ2-7, with 7 positions matching TRBD2. CDR1 and CDR2 from the germline V gene are SNHLY and FYNNEI. Trimming at V came to 7 bases and at J to 2 bases, leaving 8 bases not matched to a gene. The CDR3 has 14 amino acids. The DNA for the CDR3 is TGTGCCAGCACTGTAGGACTAGGGCCCTACGAGCAGTACTTC. Translating it yields CASTVGLGPYEQYF.

The rearrangement links TRBV19 to TRBJ1-1; D remains unclear. CDR1 and CDR2 (germline): LNHDA, SQIVND (reference sequence). There are 13 residues in the CDR3. Deletions cut 8 bases from V and 0 bases from J, with 10 bases between. CDR3 DNA: TGTGCCAGTGTCAAAGAACTGAACACTGAAGCTTTCTTT. Residues: CASVKELNTEAFF.